This T cell receptor (beta chain) was identified in a study of T cells after yellow fever vaccination. General study findings and limits: Most clones from primary vaccination were detected again post-booster (roughly 96% CD4, about 88% CD8). Researchers noted that a small share of clonotypes showed up in both CD4 and CD8 compartments.

The J segment lost 4 bases and the V segment lost 5 bases, leaving 4 bases of the junction unmatched. Germline lookup yields CDR1 KGHSH and CDR2 LQKENI. This CDR3 contains 14 residues. A single record per CDR3 protein comes from TCRdb applying MiXCR to the 5' RACE reads. This sample carries around 150,000 distinct CDR3 sequences, 6.5% to 8.5% of them seen once, and the ten largest clones take roughly 2.5%. This clonotype was counted between two and nine times. What it recognizes is unknown. The material sequenced was CD4+ T cells sorted from PBMCs, taken 5 days after the first yellow fever vaccination. The sequence came from a man between 18 and 35 years old who received the YFV17D yellow fever vaccine. This chain links TRBV18 with TRBJ2-7; 11 nucleotides match TRBD1. CDR3 sequence reads: CASSGQGAGYEQYV. CDR3 coding DNA: TGTGCCAGCTCAGGACAGGGGGCAGGGTACGAGCAGTACGTC.